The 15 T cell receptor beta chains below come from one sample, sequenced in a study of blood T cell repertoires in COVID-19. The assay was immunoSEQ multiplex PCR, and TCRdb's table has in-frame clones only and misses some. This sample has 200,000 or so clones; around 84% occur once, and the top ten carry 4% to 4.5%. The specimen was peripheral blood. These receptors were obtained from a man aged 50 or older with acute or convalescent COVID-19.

CDR3 sequence (DNA): TGCGCCAGCAGCTTGGCTCGGGACAGGGTTGGGCCCCTCCACTTT. This encodes CASSLARDRVGPLHF. The V call is TRBV5-1, the J call TRBJ1-6; 9 nucleotides agree with TRBD1. With 0 bases clipped from V and 13 bases from J, the junction kept 8 bases outside the gene matches. The CDR3 extends over 15 amino acids. Germline lookup yields CDR1 SGHRS and CDR2 YFSETQ.

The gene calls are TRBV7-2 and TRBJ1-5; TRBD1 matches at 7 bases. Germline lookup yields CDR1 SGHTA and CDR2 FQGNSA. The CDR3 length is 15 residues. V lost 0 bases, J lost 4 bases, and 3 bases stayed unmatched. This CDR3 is CASSLAAGGNQPQHF. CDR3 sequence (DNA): TGTGCCAGCAGCTTAGCGGCAGGGGGTAATCAGCCCCAGCATTTT.

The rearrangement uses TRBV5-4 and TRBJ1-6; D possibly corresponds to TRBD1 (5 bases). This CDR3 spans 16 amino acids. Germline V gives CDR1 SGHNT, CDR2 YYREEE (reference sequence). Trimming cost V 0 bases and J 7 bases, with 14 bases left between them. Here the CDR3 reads CASSLGGGAGNSPLHF. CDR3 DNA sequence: TGTGCCAGCAGCTTGGGGGGTGGGGCAGGGAATTCACCCCTCCACTTT. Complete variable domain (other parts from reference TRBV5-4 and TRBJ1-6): ETGVTQSPTHLIKTRGQQVTLRCSSQSGHNTVSWYQQALGQGPQFIFQYYREEENGRGNFPPRFSGLQFPNYSSELNVNALELDDSALYLCASSLGGGAGNSPLHFGNGTRLTVT.

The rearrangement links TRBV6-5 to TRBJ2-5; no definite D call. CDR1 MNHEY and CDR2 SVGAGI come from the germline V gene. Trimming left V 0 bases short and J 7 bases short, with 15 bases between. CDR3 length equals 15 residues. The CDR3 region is CASSYSLFVTGTQYF. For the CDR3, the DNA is TGTGCCAGCAGTTACTCGTTATTTGTCACGGGGACCCAGTACTTC.

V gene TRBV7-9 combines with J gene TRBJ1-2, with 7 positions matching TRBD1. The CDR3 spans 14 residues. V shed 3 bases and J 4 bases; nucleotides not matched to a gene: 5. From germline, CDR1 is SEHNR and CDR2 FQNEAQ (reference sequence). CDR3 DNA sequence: TGTGCCAGCAGCTTGACAGGGAAAGGCTATGGCTACACCTTC. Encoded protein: CASSLTGKGYGYTF.

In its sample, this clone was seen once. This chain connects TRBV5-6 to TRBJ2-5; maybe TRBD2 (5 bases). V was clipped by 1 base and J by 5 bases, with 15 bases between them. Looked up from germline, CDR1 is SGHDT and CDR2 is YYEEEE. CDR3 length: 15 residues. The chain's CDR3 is CASSLLLGPGETQYF. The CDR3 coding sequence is TGTGCCAGCAGCTTGTTATTAGGGCCGGGGGAGACCCAGTACTTC. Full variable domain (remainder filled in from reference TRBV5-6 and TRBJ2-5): DAGVTQSPTHLIKTRGQQVTLRCSPKSGHDTVSWYQQALGQGPQFIFQYYEEEERQRGNFPDRFSGHQFPNYSSELNVNALLLGDSALYLCASSLLLGPGETQYFGPGTRLLVL.

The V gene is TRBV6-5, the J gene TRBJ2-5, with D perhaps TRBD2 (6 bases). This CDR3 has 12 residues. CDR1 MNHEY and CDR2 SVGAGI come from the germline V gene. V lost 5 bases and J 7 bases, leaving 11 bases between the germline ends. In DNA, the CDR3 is TGTGCCAGCAGTCCCGGGGGAGGGACCCAGTACTTC. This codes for CASSPGGGTQYF.

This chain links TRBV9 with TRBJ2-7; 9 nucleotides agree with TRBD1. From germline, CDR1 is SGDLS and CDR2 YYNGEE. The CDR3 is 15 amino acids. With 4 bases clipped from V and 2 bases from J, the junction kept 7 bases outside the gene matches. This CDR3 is CASSPGTGFAYEQYF. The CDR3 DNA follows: TGTGCCAGCAGCCCAGGGACAGGGTTTGCCTACGAGCAGTACTTC.

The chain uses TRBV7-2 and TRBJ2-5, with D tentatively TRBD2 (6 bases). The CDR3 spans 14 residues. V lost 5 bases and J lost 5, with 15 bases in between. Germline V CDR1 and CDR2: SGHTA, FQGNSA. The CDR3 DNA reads TGTGCCAGCAGCCGTCCCTTAGCGGCGGAGACCCAGTACTTC. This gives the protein CASSRPLAAETQYF. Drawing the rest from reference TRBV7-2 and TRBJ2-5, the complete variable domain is GAGVSQSPSNKVTEKGKDVELRCDPISGHTALYWYRQSLGQGLEFLIYFQGNSAPDKSGLPSDRFSAERTGGSVSTLTIQRTQQEDSAVYLCASSRPLAAETQYFGPGTRLLVL.

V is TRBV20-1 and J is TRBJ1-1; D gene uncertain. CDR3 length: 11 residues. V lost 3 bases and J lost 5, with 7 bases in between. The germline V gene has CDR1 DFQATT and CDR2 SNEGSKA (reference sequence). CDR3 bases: TGCAGTGCTAGGGAACAGACTGAAGCTTTCTTT. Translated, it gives CSAREQTEAFF.

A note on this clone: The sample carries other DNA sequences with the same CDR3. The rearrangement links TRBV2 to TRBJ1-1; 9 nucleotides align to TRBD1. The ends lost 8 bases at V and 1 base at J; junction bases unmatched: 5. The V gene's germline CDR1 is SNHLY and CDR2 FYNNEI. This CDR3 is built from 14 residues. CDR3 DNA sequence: TGTGCCAGCTCTTACAGGGGGCGGAACACTGAAGCTTTCTTT. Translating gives CASSYRGRNTEAFF.

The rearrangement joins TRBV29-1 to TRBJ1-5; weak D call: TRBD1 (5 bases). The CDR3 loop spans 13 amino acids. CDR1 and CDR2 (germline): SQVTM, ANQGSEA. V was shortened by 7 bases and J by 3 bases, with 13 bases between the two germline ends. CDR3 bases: TGCAGCGCCGGTGACAGCTACAATCAGCCCCAGCATTTT. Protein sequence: CSAGDSYNQPQHF.

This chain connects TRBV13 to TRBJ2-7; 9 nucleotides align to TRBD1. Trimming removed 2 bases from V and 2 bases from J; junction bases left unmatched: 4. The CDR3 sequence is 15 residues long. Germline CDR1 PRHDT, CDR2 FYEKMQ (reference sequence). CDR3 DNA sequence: TGTGCCAGCAGCTTATTTGGGACAGGGACCTACGAGCAGTACTTC. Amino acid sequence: CASSLFGTGTYEQYF.

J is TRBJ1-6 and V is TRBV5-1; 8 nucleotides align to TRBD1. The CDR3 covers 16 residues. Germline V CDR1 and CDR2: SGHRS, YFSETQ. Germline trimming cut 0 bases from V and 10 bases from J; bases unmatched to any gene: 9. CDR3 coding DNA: TGCGCCAGCAGCTTGGCCGGACAGGGCCGCGGATCACCCCTCCACTTT. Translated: CASSLAGQGRGSPLHF.

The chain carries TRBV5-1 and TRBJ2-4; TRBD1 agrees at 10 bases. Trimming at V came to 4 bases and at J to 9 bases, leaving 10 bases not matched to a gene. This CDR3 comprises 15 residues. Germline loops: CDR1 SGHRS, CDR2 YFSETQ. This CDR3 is CASSPRTGGDGIQYF. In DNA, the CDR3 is TGCGCCAGCAGCCCAAGGACAGGGGGAGATGGCATTCAGTACTTC.